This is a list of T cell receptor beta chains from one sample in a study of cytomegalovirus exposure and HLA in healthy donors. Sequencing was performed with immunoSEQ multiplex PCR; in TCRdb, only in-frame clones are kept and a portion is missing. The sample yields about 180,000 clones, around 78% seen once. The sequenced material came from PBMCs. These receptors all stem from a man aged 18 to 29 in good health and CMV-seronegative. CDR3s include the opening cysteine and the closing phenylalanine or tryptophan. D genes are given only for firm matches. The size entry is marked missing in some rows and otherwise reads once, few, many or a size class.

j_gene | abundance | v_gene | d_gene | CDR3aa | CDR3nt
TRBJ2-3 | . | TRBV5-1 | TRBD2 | CASSPLGGDTDTQYF | TGCGCCAGCAGCCCTTTGGGAGGGGACACAGATACGCAGTATTTT
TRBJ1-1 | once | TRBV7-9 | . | CSSSPYLVVWHTEAFF | TGTTCCAGCAGCCCTTATTTGGTGGTCTGGCACACTGAAGCTTTCTTT
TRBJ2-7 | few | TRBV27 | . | CASSPAGTFSYEQYF | TGTGCCAGCAGTCCGGCCGGGACTTTCTCCTACGAGCAGTACTTC
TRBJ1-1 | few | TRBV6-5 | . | CASSYLYEAFF | TGTGCCAGCAGTTACTTATATGAGGCTTTCTTT
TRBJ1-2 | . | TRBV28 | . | CASSLSGGQDYGYTF | TGTGCCAGCAGTTTAAGCGGGGGGCAGGACTATGGCTACACCTTC
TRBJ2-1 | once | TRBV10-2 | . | CASSTLINEQFF | TGCGCCAGCAGTACTTTGATCAATGAGCAGTTCTTC
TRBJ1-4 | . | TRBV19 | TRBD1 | CASLDRVGEKLFF | TGTGCCTCACTTGACAGGGTTGGGGAAAAACTGTTTTTT
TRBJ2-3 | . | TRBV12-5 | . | CASAPSGTDTQYF | TGTGCTAGTGCCCCCTCGGGCACAGATACGCAGTATTTT
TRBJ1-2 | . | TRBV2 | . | CASSDASNYGYTF | TGTGCCAGCAGTGATGCGAGCAACTATGGCTACACCTTC
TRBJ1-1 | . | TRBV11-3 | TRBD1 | CASSPGQFDTEAFF | TGTGCCAGCAGCCCGGGACAGTTCGATACTGAAGCTTTCTTT
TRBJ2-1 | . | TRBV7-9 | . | CASSWAGESSYNEQFF | TGTGCCAGCAGCTGGGCCGGCGAGAGCTCCTACAATGAGCAGTTCTTC
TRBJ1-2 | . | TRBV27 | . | CASSGRRASSSNYGYTF | TGTGCCAGCAGTGGGCGGAGGGCCAGTTCCTCTAACTATGGCTACACCTTC
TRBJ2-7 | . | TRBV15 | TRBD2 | CATSRRGASGGGGDEQYF | TGTGCCACCAGCAGAAGGGGGGCTAGCGGGGGGGGAGGGGACGAGCAGTACTTC
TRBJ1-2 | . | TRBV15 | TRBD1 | CATSRDKGAQFYGYTF | TGTGCCACCAGCAGAGATAAGGGGGCTCAGTTCTATGGCTACACCTTC
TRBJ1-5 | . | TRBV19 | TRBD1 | CASTPGQGNQPQHF | TGTGCCAGTACTCCGGGACAGGGAAATCAGCCCCAGCATTTT
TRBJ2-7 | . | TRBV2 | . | CASPGTGSEQYF | TGTGCCAGCCCCGGAACAGGGAGCGAGCAGTACTTC